What follows are 10 T cell receptor beta chains derived from one specimen sequenced in a study of beta chain features in type 1 diabetes. Study-wide points: In all four CD4+ subsets, TCRB CDR3 length was significantly, moderately reduced in type 1 diabetes.

The antigens of these receptors remain unknown. The isolated RNA, all of it, was reverse transcribed, so expressed TCRB transcripts were what got sequenced. Profiling relied on immunoSEQ multiplex PCR, and the TCRdb table lists in-frame clones only, not all of them. The data contain 640,000 or so clones, over 11% of them singletons. The sample was naive CD4+ T cells from blood. These TCRs come from a man between 18 and 29 years old with type 1 diabetes.

This clone was seen a few times. As DNA, the CDR3 is TGTGCCAGCAGCAGCTTCGACATTCTCTACGAGCAGTACTTC. Residues: CASSSFDILYEQYF. The V call is TRBV11-2, the J call TRBJ2-7; D is uncertain. CDR1 and CDR2 from the germline V gene are SGHAT and FQNNGV. The CDR3 is 14 amino acids. Deletions cut 5 bases from V and 3 bases from J, with 14 bases between.

The chain recombines TRBV4-3 with TRBJ1-4, with D unclear. V was shortened by 4 bases and J by 0 bases, with 12 bases between the two germline ends. The CDR3 totals 16 residues. The germline V gene encodes CDR1 LGHNA and CDR2 YSLEER. As DNA, the CDR3 is TGCGCCAGCAGCCGGGGAGGGCGTGCAACTAATGAAAAACTGTTTTTT. This gives the protein CASSRGGRATNEKLFF.

This clone was seen more than once but under ten times. V is TRBV5-1 and J is TRBJ1-1; 7 bases are a match to TRBD1. Germline-derived CDR1 and CDR2 are SGHRS and YFSETQ. CDR3 length equals 17 residues. V shed 5 bases, J shed 2 bases, and the junction held 15 bases outside the gene matches. CDR3: CASRVYGQVFGNTEAFF. As DNA, the CDR3 is TGCGCCAGCAGGGTGTACGGACAGGTGTTCGGAAACACTGAAGCTTTCTTT.

V is TRBV27 and J is TRBJ2-7, with D perhaps TRBD1 (6 bases). In germline, CDR1 is MNHEY, CDR2 SMNVEV (reference sequence). V was clipped by 5 bases and J by 0 bases, with 14 bases between them. This CDR3 has 15 residues. The CDR3 bases are TGTGCCAGCAGTCCCGGGACAACGAGCTCCTACGAGCAGTACTTC. Its protein is CASSPGTTSSYEQYF.

The CDR3 DNA sequence: TGTGCCAGCAGCTTAGGGTCGGCACCCTACGAGCAGTACTTC. Protein product: CASSLGSAPYEQYF. This sequence joins TRBV7-9 and TRBJ2-7; D is undetermined. V was clipped by 1 base and J by 2 bases, with 9 bases between them. This CDR3 region has 14 residues. From germline, CDR1 is SEHNR and CDR2 FQNEAQ (reference sequence).

This clone appeared a few times. The chain combines TRBV14 with TRBJ2-1; weak D call: TRBD2 (6 bases). Trimming took off 0 bases at V and 9 bases at J, with 9 bases between the two ends. CDR1 and CDR2 (germline): SGHDN, FVKESK. This CDR3 has 13 residues. CDR3 nucleotides: TGTGCCAGCAGCCAAGAAGGAGGGTCTGAGCAGTTCTTC. Encoded protein: CASSQEGGSEQFF.

The chain has TRBV9 and TRBJ2-6; TRBD1 might be the D (7 bases). The CDR3 totals 18 residues. The germline V and J ends were trimmed by 3 bases and 0 bases, with 16 bases remaining between them. The germline CDR1 and CDR2 sequences are SGDLS and YYNGEE. The CDR3 spells CASSGQGGRRSGANVLTF. CDR3 DNA sequence: TGTGCCAGCAGCGGCCAGGGGGGCAGACGCTCTGGGGCCAACGTCCTGACTTTC.

This rearrangement joins TRBV29-1 to TRBJ2-1; 10 positions agree with TRBD1. V lost 4 bases, J lost 5 bases, and 5 bases stayed unmatched. The CDR3 sequence is 14 residues long. Germline V gives CDR1 SQVTM, CDR2 ANQGSEA. This CDR3 reads CSVGGTGADNEQFF. CDR3 bases: TGCAGCGTTGGAGGGACAGGGGCGGACAATGAGCAGTTCTTC.

This clone showed up just a few times. The chain links TRBV5-1 to TRBJ2-7, with a tentative D call TRBD1 (5 bases). Germline CDR1 is SGHRS and CDR2 is YFSETQ. This CDR3 is 13 amino acids long. Trimming shortened V by 4 bases and J by 6 bases, and 14 bases separated the two germline ends. The CDR3 protein is CASSPGNSVEQYF. The CDR3 region has the DNA TGCGCCAGCAGCCCAGGGAATTCGGTCGAGCAGTACTTC.

This clone was counted between two and nine times. This chain links TRBV9 with TRBJ2-1, with 8 bases that match TRBD2. Looked up from germline, CDR1 is SGDLS and CDR2 is YYNGEE. V lost 2 bases, J lost 8 bases, and 6 bases stayed unmatched. The CDR3 has 14 amino acids. The CDR3 DNA follows: TGTGCCAGCAGCGTGAGCGGGAGTGGGGATGAGCAGTTCTTC. Its translation is CASSVSGSGDEQFF.